This T cell receptor beta chain was documented in a study of blood T cells in healthy people across ages. This CDR3 spans 14 amino acids. The germline CDR1 and CDR2 sequences are SGHRS and YFSETQ. V was shortened by 1 base and J by 8 bases, with 14 bases between the two germline ends. This clonotype was seen repeatedly, ten times or more. A second about 6 to 12 cycle PCR used barcoded and J-beta primers. TCRdb called the 5' RACE reads again in MiXCR, with one record for every CDR3 protein. The table shows about 1 million distinct CDR3 sequences, with around 45% occurring only once. The sample taken for sequencing was blood. The chain couples TRBV5-1 to TRBJ2-3; D may be TRBD1 or TRBD2 (5 bases each). The TCR originated in a woman aged 60-75 years in good health. The CDR3 nucleotides are TGCGCCAGCAGCTTGAGTTCCCAGGGAGCTACGCAGTATTTT. Protein product: CASSLSSQGATQYF.